This TCR beta chain emerged from a study of blood T cell repertoires in COVID-19. Study information: The United States, Italy and Spain supplied acute and convalescent COVID-19 samples. In each case, the material was cDNA or gDNA derived from T cells, B-cell-depleted T cells, or PBMCs.

In the original analysis: Reference gene primers were amplified, and this amplification served to estimate nucleated cell counts. Profiled with immunoSEQ multiplex PCR; TCRdb holds only in-frame clones, not every one. The D gene and trimming were derived from the DNA, and the V and J assignments and clone size from that table. This repertoire shows over 450,000 clones, roughly nine tenths found once; its top ten account for 7.5% to 9%. Patients at the Seattle site were enrolled during active infection and followed longitudinally. This CDR3 has 14 residues. Deletions cut 6 bases from V and 4 bases from J, with 15 bases between. Per germline, CDR1 MNHEY and CDR2 SVGAGI.

The chain couples TRBV6-5 to TRBJ1-2; perhaps TRBD1 as D (5 bases). The clonotype comes from a woman between 45 and 65 years old with COVID-19, enrolled during active disease. The specimen was peripheral blood. The CDR3 coding sequence is TGTGCCAGCAGGCGCTTAGGGGAGGGCTATGGCTACACCTTC. The encoded protein is CASRRLGEGYGYTF.